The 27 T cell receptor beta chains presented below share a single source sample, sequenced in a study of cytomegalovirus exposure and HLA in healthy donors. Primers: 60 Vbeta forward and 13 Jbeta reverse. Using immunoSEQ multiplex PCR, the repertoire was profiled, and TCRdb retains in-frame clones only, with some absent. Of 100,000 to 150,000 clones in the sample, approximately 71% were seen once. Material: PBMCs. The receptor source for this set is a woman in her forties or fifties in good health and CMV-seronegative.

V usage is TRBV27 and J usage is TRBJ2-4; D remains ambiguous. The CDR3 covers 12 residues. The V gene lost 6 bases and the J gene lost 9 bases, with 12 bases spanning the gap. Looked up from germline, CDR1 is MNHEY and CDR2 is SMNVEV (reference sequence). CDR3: CASRHGLGIQYF. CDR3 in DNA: TGTGCCAGCAGACATGGGCTTGGCATTCAGTACTTC.

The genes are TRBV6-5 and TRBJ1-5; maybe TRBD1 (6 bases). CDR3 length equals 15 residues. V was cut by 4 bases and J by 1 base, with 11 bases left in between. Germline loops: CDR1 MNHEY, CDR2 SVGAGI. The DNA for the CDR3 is TGTGCCAGCAGTTCTCGGGGGGGCAGCAATCAGCCCCAGCATTTT. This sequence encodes CASSSRGGSNQPQHF.

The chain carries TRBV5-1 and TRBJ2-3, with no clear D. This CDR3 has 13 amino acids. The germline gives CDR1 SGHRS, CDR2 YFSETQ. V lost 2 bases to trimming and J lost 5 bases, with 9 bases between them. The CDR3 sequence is CASSFDMLDTQYF. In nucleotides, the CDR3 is TGCGCCAGCAGCTTCGACATGTTAGATACGCAGTATTTT.

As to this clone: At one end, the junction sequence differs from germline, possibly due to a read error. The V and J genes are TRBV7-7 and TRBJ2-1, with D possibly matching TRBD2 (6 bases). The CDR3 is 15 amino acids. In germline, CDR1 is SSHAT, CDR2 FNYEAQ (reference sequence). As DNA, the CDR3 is TGTGCTAGCAGCTTAGCTCCGGGAGAGGGAAATGAGCAGTTCTTC. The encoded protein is CASSLAPGEGNEQFF.

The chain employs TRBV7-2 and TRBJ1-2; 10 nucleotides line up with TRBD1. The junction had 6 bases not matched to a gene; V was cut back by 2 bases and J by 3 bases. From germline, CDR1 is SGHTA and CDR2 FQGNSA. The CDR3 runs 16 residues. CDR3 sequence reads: CASSLFGTGVDYGYTF. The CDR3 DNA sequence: TGTGCCAGCAGCTTATTCGGGACAGGGGTTGACTATGGCTACACCTTC.

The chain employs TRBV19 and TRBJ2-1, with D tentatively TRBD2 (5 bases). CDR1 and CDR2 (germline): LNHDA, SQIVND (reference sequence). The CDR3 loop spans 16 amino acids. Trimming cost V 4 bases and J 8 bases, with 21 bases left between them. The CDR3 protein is CASSRGDPPLYDEQFF. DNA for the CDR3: TGTGCCAGTAGTAGGGGAGACCCCCCACTATACGATGAGCAGTTCTTC.

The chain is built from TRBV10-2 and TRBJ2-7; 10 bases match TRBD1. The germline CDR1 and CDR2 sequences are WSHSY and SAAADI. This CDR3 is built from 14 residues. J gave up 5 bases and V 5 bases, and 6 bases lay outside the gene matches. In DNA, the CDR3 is TGCGCCAGCAGTCCCGGGACAGGGGTCAACGAGCAGTACTTC. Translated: CASSPGTGVNEQYF.

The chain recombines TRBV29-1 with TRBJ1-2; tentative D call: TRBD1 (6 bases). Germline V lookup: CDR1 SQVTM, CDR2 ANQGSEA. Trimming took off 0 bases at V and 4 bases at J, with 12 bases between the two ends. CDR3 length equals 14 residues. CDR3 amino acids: CSVEEGAKIYGYTF. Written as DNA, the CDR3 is TGCAGCGTTGAAGAGGGGGCCAAGATCTATGGCTACACCTTC.

CDR3 DNA sequence: TGTGCCAGCAGTAGGACAGCCAACTCCTACGAGCAGTACTTC. This gives the protein CASSRTANSYEQYF. The chain couples TRBV25-1 to TRBJ2-7, with TRBD1 as a possible D gene (6 bases). CDR1 is MGHDK and CDR2 is SYGVNS in the germline V gene. The CDR3 length is 14 residues. The V end lost 5 bases, the J end lost 0 bases, and 11 bases lay between the germline ends.

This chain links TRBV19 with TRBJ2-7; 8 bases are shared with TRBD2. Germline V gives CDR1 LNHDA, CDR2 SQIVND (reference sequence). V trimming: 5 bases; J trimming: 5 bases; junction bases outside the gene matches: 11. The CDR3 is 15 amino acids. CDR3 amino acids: CASSDGAGVGHEQYF. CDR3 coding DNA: TGTGCCAGTAGTGACGGAGCGGGAGTAGGTCACGAGCAGTACTTC.

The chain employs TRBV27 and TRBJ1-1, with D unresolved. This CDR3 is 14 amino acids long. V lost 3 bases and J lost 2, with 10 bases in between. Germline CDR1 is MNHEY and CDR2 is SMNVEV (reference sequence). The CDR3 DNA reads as TGTGCCAGCAGTTTGCACAGCCTTAACACTGAAGCTTTCTTT. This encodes CASSLHSLNTEAFF.

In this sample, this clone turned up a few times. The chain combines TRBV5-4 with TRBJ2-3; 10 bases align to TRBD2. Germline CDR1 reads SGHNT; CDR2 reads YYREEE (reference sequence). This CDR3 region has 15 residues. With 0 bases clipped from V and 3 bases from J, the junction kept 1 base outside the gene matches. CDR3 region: CASSLGLAGTDTQYF. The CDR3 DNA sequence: TGTGCCAGCAGCTTGGGACTAGCGGGTACAGATACGCAGTATTTT.

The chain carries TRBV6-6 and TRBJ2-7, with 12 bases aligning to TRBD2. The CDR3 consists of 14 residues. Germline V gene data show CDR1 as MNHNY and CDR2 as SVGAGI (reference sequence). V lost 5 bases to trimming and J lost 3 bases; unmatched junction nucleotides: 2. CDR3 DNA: TGTGCCAGCAGTCAGACTAGCGGGAGCTACGAGCAGTACTTC. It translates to CASSQTSGSYEQYF.

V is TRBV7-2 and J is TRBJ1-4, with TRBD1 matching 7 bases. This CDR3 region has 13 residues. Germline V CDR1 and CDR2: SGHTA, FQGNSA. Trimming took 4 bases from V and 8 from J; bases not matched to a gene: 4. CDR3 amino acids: CASSSTGDEKLFF. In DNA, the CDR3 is TGTGCCAGCAGCTCAACAGGGGACGAAAAACTGTTTTTT.

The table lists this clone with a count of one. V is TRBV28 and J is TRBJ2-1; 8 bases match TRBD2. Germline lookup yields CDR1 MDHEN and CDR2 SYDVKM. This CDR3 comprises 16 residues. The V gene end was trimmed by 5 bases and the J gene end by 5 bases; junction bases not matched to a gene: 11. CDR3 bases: TGTGCCAGCAGTACGACTAGCGAACAGGTCCACAATGAGCAGTTCTTC. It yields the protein CASSTTSEQVHNEQFF.

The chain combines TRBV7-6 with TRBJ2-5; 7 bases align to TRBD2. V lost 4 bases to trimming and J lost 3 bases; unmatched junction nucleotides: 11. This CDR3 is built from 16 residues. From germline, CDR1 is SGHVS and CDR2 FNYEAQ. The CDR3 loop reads CASSSIPGLAEETQYF. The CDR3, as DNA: TGTGCCAGCAGCTCAATCCCGGGGCTAGCGGAAGAGACCCAGTACTTC.

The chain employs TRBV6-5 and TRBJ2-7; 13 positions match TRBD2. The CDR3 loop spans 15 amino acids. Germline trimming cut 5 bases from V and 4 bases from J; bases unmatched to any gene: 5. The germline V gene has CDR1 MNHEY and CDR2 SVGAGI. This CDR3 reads CASSTLAGGPYEQYF. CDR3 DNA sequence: TGTGCCAGCAGTACACTAGCGGGAGGGCCTTACGAGCAGTACTTC.

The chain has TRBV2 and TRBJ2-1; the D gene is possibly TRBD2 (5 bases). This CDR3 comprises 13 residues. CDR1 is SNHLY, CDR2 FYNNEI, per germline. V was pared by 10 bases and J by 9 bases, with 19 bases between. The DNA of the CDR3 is TGTGCCAACGAGGGTAGGAGTCTCAGTGAGCAGTTCTTC. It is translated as CANEGRSLSEQFF.

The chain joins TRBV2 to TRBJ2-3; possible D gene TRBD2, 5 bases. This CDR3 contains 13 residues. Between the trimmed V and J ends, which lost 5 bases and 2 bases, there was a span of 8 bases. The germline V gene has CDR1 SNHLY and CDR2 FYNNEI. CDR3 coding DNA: TGTGCCAGCAGTAGCGGACTCACAGATACGCAGTATTTT. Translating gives CASSSGLTDTQYF.

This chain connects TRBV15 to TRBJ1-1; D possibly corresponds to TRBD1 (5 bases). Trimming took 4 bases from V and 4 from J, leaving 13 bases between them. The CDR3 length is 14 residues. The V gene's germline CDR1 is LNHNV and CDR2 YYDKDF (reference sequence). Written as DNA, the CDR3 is TGTGCCACCAGCACCCCCAGGGAGGGCACTGAAGCTTTCTTT. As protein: CATSTPREGTEAFF.

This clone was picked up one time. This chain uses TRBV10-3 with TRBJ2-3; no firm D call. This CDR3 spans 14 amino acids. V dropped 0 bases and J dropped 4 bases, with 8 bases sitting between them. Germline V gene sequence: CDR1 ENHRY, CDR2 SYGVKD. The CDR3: CAISESPGADTQYF. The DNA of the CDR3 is TGTGCCATCAGTGAGTCGCCCGGAGCAGATACGCAGTATTTT.

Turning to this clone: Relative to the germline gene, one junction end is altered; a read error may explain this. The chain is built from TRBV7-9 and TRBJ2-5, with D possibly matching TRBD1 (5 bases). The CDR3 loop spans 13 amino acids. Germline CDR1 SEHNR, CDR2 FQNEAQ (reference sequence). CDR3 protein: CASSLGLWGLQNF. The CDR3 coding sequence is TGTGCCAGCAGCTTAGGTCTTTGGGGCCTGCAAAACTTC.

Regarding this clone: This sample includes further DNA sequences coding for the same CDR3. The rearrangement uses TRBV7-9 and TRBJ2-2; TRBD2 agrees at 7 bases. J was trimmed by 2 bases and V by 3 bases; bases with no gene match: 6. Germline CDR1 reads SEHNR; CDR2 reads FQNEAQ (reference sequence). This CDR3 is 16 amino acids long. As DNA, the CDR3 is TGTGCCAGCAGCTTCTCGGGCGGGAGTAACACCGGGGAGCTGTTTTTT. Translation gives CASSFSGGSNTGELFF.

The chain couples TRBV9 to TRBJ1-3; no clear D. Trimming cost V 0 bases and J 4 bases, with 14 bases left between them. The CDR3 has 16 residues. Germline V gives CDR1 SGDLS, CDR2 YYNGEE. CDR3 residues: CASSVESRPEGNTIYF. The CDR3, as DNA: TGTGCCAGCAGCGTAGAGAGCCGCCCCGAGGGAAACACCATATATTTT.

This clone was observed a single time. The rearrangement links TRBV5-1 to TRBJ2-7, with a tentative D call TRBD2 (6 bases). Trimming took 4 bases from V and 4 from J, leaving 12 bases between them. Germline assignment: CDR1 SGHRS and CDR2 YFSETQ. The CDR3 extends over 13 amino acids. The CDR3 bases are TGCGCCAGCAGCATGTGGGGGGAGTACGAGCAGTACTTC. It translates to CASSMWGEYEQYF.

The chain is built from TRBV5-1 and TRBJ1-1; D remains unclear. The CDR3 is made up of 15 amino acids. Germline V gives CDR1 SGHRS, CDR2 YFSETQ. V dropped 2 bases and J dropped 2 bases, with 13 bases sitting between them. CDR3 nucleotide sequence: TGCGCCAGCAGCTTTCGCTCGGCGGATAACACTGAAGCTTTCTTT. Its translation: CASSFRSADNTEAFF.

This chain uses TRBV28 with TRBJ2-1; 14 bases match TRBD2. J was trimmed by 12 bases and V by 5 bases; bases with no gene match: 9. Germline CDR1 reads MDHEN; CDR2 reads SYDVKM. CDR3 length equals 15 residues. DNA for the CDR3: TGTGCCAGCAGTCCCGTCCGGGGACTAGCGGGGGTGCAGTTCTTC. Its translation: CASSPVRGLAGVQFF.